This T cell receptor beta chain originates from a study of patients and donors after allogeneic stem cell transplantation. The CDR3 is 17 residues long. J was trimmed by 5 bases and V by 3 bases; bases with no gene match: 13. Germline loops: CDR1 KGHDR, CDR2 SFDVKD. One entry per CDR3 protein, called by TCRdb with MiXCR from the RT-PCR reads. This table holds about 400,000 distinct CDR3 sequences, 16% found once. This clonotype has a count of ten or more. The TCR comes from a human donor who was either an allogeneic HSCT recipient or a stem cell or donor lymphocyte infusion donor (not recorded which). It is not recorded whose cells these are; they may come from a transplant donor. The rearrangement uses TRBV24-1 and TRBJ2-5; TRBD1 aligns across 8 bases. The source material was blood, either unsorted or a sorted T cell fraction (not recorded which). The CDR3 protein is CATSDPPGTGLRETQYF. The CDR3 region has the DNA TGTGCCACCAGTGATCCCCCCGGGACAGGTTTGCGGGAGACCCAGTACTTC.